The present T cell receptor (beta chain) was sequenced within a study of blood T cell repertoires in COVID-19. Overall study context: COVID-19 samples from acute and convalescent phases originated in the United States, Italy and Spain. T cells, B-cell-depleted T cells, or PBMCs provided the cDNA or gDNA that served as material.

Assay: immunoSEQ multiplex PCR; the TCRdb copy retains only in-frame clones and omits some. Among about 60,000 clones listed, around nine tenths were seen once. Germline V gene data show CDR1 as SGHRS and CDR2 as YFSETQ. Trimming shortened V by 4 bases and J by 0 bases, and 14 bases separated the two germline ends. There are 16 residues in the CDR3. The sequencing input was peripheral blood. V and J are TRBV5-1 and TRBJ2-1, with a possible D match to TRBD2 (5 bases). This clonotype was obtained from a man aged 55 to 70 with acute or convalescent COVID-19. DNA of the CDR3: TGCGCCAGCAGCCCCGTCGCGGGCCACTCCTACAATGAGCAGTTCTTC. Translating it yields CASSPVAGHSYNEQFF. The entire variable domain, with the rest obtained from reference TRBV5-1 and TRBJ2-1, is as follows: KAGVTQTPRYLIKTRGQQVTLSCSPISGHRSVSWYQQTPGQGLQFLFEYFSETQRNKGNFPGRFSGRQFSNSRSEMNVSTLELGDSALYLCASSPVAGHSYNEQFFGPGTRLTVL.